Listed here are 30 T cell receptor beta chains from one sample, sequenced in a study of blood T cell repertoires in COVID-19. Clones were read by immunoSEQ multiplex PCR, and TCRdb kept only the in-frame ones, dropping some. The sample holds about 110,000 clones; about four fifths are singletons and the top ten take about 3.8%. Sequenced input: peripheral blood. These receptors came from a woman aged 70-85 years with acute or convalescent COVID-19.

As for this clone: This same CDR3 is encoded by further DNA sequences in the sample. V and J are TRBV19 and TRBJ1-5, with TRBD1 as a possible D gene (5 bases). Deletions cut 5 bases from V and 2 bases from J, with 7 bases between. The length of the CDR3 is 13 residues. CDR1 and CDR2 from the germline V gene are LNHDA and SQIVND (reference sequence). In DNA form, the CDR3 reads TGTGCCAGTAGTCAGGGTGGCAATCAGCCCCAGCATTTT. Amino acid sequence: CASSQGGNQPQHF.

This clone is a singleton in its sample. Relative to the germline gene, one junction end is altered; a read error may explain this. The J gene is TRBJ2-7, the V gene TRBV6-5, with 9 bases that match TRBD1. The CDR3 extends over 13 amino acids. Per the germline V gene, CDR1 is MNHEY and CDR2 is SVGAGI. CDR3 in DNA: TGTGCCAGCAAGGGACAGGGCCTTGGAGAGGTGAATTTC. Encoded protein: CASKGQGLGEVNF.

This rearrangement joins TRBV10-3 to TRBJ1-3; 7 nucleotides align to TRBD1. The CDR3 consists of 16 residues. J was trimmed by 0 bases and V by 4 bases; bases with no gene match: 6. CDR1 and CDR2 (germline): ENHRY, SYGVKD. For the CDR3, the DNA is TGTGCCATCAGTGCCCTAGACAGGGTCTCTGGAAACACCATATATTTT. Translated: CAISALDRVSGNTIYF.

This clone has more than one count but fewer than ten. The genes are TRBV30 and TRBJ2-5, with 10 bases that match TRBD1. V shed 1 base, J shed 4 bases, and the junction held 6 bases outside the gene matches. The length of the CDR3 is 15 residues. Looked up from germline, CDR1 is GTSNPN and CDR2 is SVGIG (reference sequence). CDR3: CAWSAKTGGTETQYF. Written as DNA, the CDR3 is TGTGCCTGGAGTGCAAAGACAGGGGGCACAGAGACCCAGTACTTC.

V usage is TRBV28 and J usage is TRBJ2-3, with 11 bases matching TRBD2. Per the germline V gene, CDR1 is MDHEN and CDR2 is SYDVKM. J gave up 5 bases and V 7 bases, and 8 bases lay outside the gene matches. The CDR3 length is 15 residues. In DNA form, the CDR3 reads TGTGCCAGCAATAGCGGGGGGGCCTCTAAAGATACGCAGTATTTT. It yields the protein CASNSGGASKDTQYF.

The rearrangement uses TRBV19 and TRBJ1-6; TRBD1 agrees at 9 bases. Germline lookup yields CDR1 LNHDA and CDR2 SQIVND (reference sequence). This CDR3 spans 14 amino acids. The V segment lost 7 bases and the J segment 5 bases; nucleotides outside the gene matches: 3. CDR3 coding DNA: TGTGCCAGTACTAGACAGGGGGATAATTCACCCCTCCACTTT. Amino acid sequence: CASTRQGDNSPLHF.

This clone turned up a few times. The V call is TRBV7-3, the J call TRBJ2-7, with 11 bases that match TRBD1. V shed 5 bases, J shed 0 bases, and the junction held 15 bases outside the gene matches. Germline V gene lookup returns CDR1 SGHTA and CDR2 FQGTGA. The CDR3 totals 19 residues. This CDR3 reads CASSRPGQGGAAGSYEQYF. CDR3 DNA: TGTGCCAGCAGCAGACCGGGACAGGGGGGAGCGGCAGGCTCCTACGAGCAGTACTTC. Drawing the rest from reference TRBV7-3 and TRBJ2-7, the complete variable domain is GAGVSQTPSNKVTEKGKYVELRCDPISGHTALYWYRQSLGQGPEFLIYFQGTGAADDSGLPNDRFFAVRPEGSVSTLKIQRTERGDSAVYLCASSRPGQGGAAGSYEQYFGPGTRLTVT.

This clone counts as medium-sized (0.01 to 0.1%). This sequence joins TRBV19 and TRBJ1-6, with D perhaps matching TRBD1 (5 bases). Germline V CDR1 and CDR2: LNHDA, SQIVND (reference sequence). CDR3 size: 15 residues. V dropped 2 bases and J dropped 7 bases, with 12 bases sitting between them. CDR3 nucleotide sequence: TGTGCCAGTAGTATAAGGGGCAGTGTCAATTCACCCCTCCACTTT. It yields the protein CASSIRGSVNSPLHF.

The V and J genes are TRBV18 and TRBJ2-7; 11 bases align to TRBD2. J lost 7 bases, V lost 0 bases, and 11 bases had no gene match. Germline values: CDR1 KGHSH, CDR2 LQKENI. This CDR3 comprises 17 residues. The CDR3 spells CASSPPTSGNPLREQYF. For the CDR3, the DNA is TGTGCCAGCTCACCACCGACTAGCGGGAACCCTTTAAGGGAGCAGTACTTC.

The chain recombines TRBV30 with TRBJ1-1; no reliable D call. The CDR3 covers 11 residues. Germline-derived CDR1 and CDR2 are GTSNPN and SVGIG (reference sequence). Here the CDR3 reads CAVRVNTEAFF. CDR3 DNA: TGTGCTGTGAGGGTGAACACTGAAGCTTTCTTT.

The V gene is TRBV4-3, the J gene TRBJ1-2, with D maybe TRBD1 (6 bases). The V and J ends lost 3 bases and 6 bases respectively, with 14 bases between them. The CDR3 sequence is 14 residues long. CDR1 is LGHNA and CDR2 is YSLEER in the germline V gene. The CDR3 protein is CASSHTGSRNGYTF. CDR3 coding DNA: TGCGCCAGCAGCCACACAGGGAGTCGGAATGGCTACACCTTC.

This clone has more than one count but fewer than ten. The rearrangement uses TRBV6-5 and TRBJ1-1, with 8 bases aligning to TRBD1. Germline CDR1 and CDR2: MNHEY and SVGAGI. The CDR3 runs 14 residues. The ends lost 7 bases at V and 1 base at J; junction bases unmatched: 5. CDR3 in DNA: TGTGCCAGCACTATCGGACAGGGGAACACTGAAGCTTTCTTT. Translation gives CASTIGQGNTEAFF.

This chain links TRBV4-1 with TRBJ1-2; D is ambiguous. Germline V lookup: CDR1 MGHRA, CDR2 YSYEKL. Trimming pared 0 bases from V and 5 bases from J, leaving 19 bases between. The CDR3 has 17 residues. Here the CDR3 reads CASSQDPLGLPPYGYTF. DNA for the CDR3: TGCGCCAGCAGCCAAGACCCCCTAGGACTACCGCCATATGGCTACACCTTC.

This rearrangement joins TRBV5-1 to TRBJ2-7; TRBD2 is a possible D gene (6 bases). The CDR3 is made up of 14 amino acids. With 6 bases removed from V and 2 bases from J, the gap between germline ends came to 15 bases. Germline lookup yields CDR1 SGHRS and CDR2 YFSETQ. This chain's CDR3 is CASTLVGGPYEQYF. The CDR3 bases are TGCGCCAGCACCCTCGTCGGAGGGCCCTACGAGCAGTACTTC.

V gene TRBV18 combines with J gene TRBJ2-5; D remains unclear. CDR1 KGHSH and CDR2 LQKENI come from the germline V gene. This CDR3 is 13 amino acids long. The V and J ends lost 3 bases and 5 bases respectively, with 10 bases between them. CDR3 amino acids: CASSPGLWETQYF. The CDR3 bases are TGTGCCAGCTCACCCGGTTTGTGGGAGACCCAGTACTTC.

The J gene is TRBJ2-1, the V gene TRBV5-6, with 9 bases lining up with TRBD1. The CDR3 loop spans 18 amino acids. From germline, CDR1 is SGHDT and CDR2 YYEEEE. The ends lost 4 bases at V and 4 bases at J; junction bases unmatched: 15. CDR3 residues: CASSATGTGLTFYNEQFF. CDR3 nucleotides: TGTGCCAGCAGCGCCACCGGGACAGGGCTTACTTTTTACAATGAGCAGTTCTTC.

There are a few counts of this clone. The CDR3 DNA reads as TGTGCCAGCAGCTTAGAAGGAGGGTTCGAGCAGTACGTC. Encoded protein: CASSLEGGFEQYV. This chain links TRBV11-2 with TRBJ2-7; D may be TRBD2 (6 bases). V lost 0 bases and J 6 bases, leaving 9 bases between the germline ends. The CDR3 is 13 amino acids. CDR1 and CDR2 from the germline V gene are SGHAT and FQNNGV.

The V and J genes are TRBV7-3 and TRBJ2-5, with 9 bases that match TRBD1. The V gene's germline CDR1 is SGHTA and CDR2 FQGTGA. Trimming cost V 4 bases and J 5 bases; bases outside gene matches: 5. The length of the CDR3 is 14 residues. This chain's CDR3 is CASSSGQGLETQYF. CDR3 DNA sequence: TGTGCCAGCAGCTCGGGACAGGGTCTCGAGACCCAGTACTTC.

The chain recombines TRBV3-1 (or the pseudogene TRBV3-2) with TRBJ2-5, with 8 bases that match TRBD1. The CDR3 contains 15 residues. Germline V CDR1 and CDR2: LGHDT, YNNKEL (reference sequence). V was pared by 4 bases and J by 5 bases, with 9 bases of the junction left unmatched. CDR3 sequence reads: CASSLRDRLGETQYF. As DNA, the CDR3 is TGTGCCAGCAGCCTCCGGGACAGGCTAGGGGAGACCCAGTACTTC.

This chain links TRBV5-1 with TRBJ1-3; unclear D gene. The germline CDR1 and CDR2 sequences are SGHRS and YFSETQ. The CDR3 length is 14 residues. V lost 1 base, J lost 0 bases, and 5 bases lay in between. The CDR3: CASSLRGSGNTIYF. CDR3 in DNA: TGCGCCAGCAGCTTGCGAGGCTCTGGAAACACCATATATTTT. The full variable domain, with the rest looked up from reference TRBV5-1 and TRBJ1-3, is KAGVTQTPRYLIKTRGQQVTLSCSPISGHRSVSWYQQTPGQGLQFLFEYFSETQRNKGNFPGRFSGRQFSNSRSEMNVSTLELGDSALYLCASSLRGSGNTIYFGEGSWLTVV.

The J gene is TRBJ2-5, the V gene TRBV7-9; 7 bases fit TRBD1. The CDR3 sequence is 15 residues long. The J segment lost 2 bases and the V segment lost 1 base, leaving 4 bases of the junction unmatched. Germline loops: CDR1 SEHNR, CDR2 FQNEAQ (reference sequence). CDR3 DNA sequence: TGTGCCAGCAGCTTAGGTGACAGGGATCAAGAGACCCAGTACTTC. This encodes CASSLGDRDQETQYF.

J is TRBJ2-5 and V is TRBV4-1, with 7 positions matching TRBD2. The ends lost 0 bases at V and 5 bases at J; junction bases unmatched: 6. The CDR3 totals 15 residues. Germline assignment: CDR1 MGHRA and CDR2 YSYEKL. CDR3 DNA: TGCGCCAGCAGCCAAGATCGACGGGAGGTCGAGACCCAGTACTTC. It specifies CASSQDRREVETQYF.

The chain recombines TRBV13 with TRBJ2-3; a possible D gene is TRBD1 (6 bases). V lost 3 bases and J lost 10, with 20 bases in between. There are 15 residues in the CDR3. Germline CDR1 PRHDT, CDR2 FYEKMQ (reference sequence). CDR3 in DNA: TGTGCCAGCAGCTTGACAGGTGGCAGTCCCCTTTCGCAGTATTTT. Translating gives CASSLTGGSPLSQYF.

This chain uses TRBV6-4 with TRBJ2-1; possible D gene TRBD1, 6 bases. CDR1 MRHNA and CDR2 SNTAGT come from the germline V gene. The CDR3 has 16 amino acids. V lost 3 bases and J lost 9, with 21 bases in between. CDR3 protein: CASSELLGPSQGEQFF. For the CDR3, the DNA is TGTGCCAGCAGTGAACTCCTAGGGCCTTCACAGGGTGAGCAGTTCTTC.

The chain combines TRBV3-1 (or the pseudogene TRBV3-2) with TRBJ2-5, with 9 bases lining up with TRBD2. Germline-derived CDR1 and CDR2 are LGHDT and YNNKEL (reference sequence). The CDR3 runs to 16 residues. The ends lost 1 base at V and 7 bases at J; junction bases unmatched: 10. The CDR3: CASSQAAGGGRVTQYF. In DNA form, the CDR3 reads TGTGCCAGCAGCCAAGCCGCGGGAGGGGGAAGAGTGACCCAGTACTTC.

This sequence joins TRBV2 and TRBJ1-5; 8 positions match TRBD1. V dropped 6 bases and J dropped 2; count of bases not matched to a gene: 6. Per the germline V gene, CDR1 is SNHLY and CDR2 is FYNNEI. CDR3 length equals 15 residues. For the CDR3, the DNA is TGTGCCAGCAGGCCGGACAGGGCTGGCAATCAGCCCCAGCATTTT. It yields the protein CASRPDRAGNQPQHF. Supplemented by reference TRBV2 and TRBJ1-5, the full variable domain reads EPEVTQTPSHQVTQMGQEVILRCVPISNHLYFYWYRQILGQKVEFLVSFYNNEISEKSEIFDDQFSVERPDGSNFTLKIRSTKLEDSAMYFCASRPDRAGNQPQHFGDGTRLSIL.

This clone occurred a few times. This chain joins TRBV7-8 and TRBJ1-3; D might be TRBD1 (6 bases). Trimming took 5 bases from V and 0 from J, leaving 20 bases between them. The CDR3 contains 18 residues. The V gene's germline CDR1 is SGHVS and CDR2 FQNEAQ. CDR3 sequence reads: CASSPRRLTGRSGNTIYF. The CDR3 region has the DNA TGTGCCAGCAGCCCCAGACGATTAACAGGGCGCTCTGGAAACACCATATATTTT.

This chain uses TRBV3-1 (or the pseudogene TRBV3-2) with TRBJ2-3; 11 bases match TRBD2. Per germline, CDR1 LGHDT and CDR2 YNNKEL (reference sequence). V was pared by 4 bases and J by 6 bases, with 3 bases of the junction left unmatched. CDR3 length: 14 residues. This CDR3 is CASSLAGGPDTQYF. CDR3 coding DNA: TGTGCCAGCAGCCTAGCGGGGGGGCCGGATACGCAGTATTTT.

This chain joins TRBV12-5 and TRBJ1-1; a possible D gene is TRBD1 (6 bases). The CDR3 runs 12 residues. Germline lookup yields CDR1 LGHNT and CDR2 FRNRAP. Trimming stripped 0 bases from V and 8 bases from J, with 7 bases between. The CDR3: CASGLVTGEAFF. In DNA, the CDR3 is TGTGCTAGTGGTTTGGTCACAGGGGAAGCTTTCTTT.

Only a few counts were recorded for this clone. J is TRBJ1-2 and V is TRBV2; 9 bases align to TRBD1. V shed 3 bases, J shed 8 bases, and the junction held 7 bases outside the gene matches. Germline CDR1 reads SNHLY; CDR2 reads FYNNEI. This CDR3 comprises 14 residues. The CDR3 is CASSDYRGLQGYTF. Written as DNA, the CDR3 is TGTGCCAGCAGTGATTACAGGGGGCTCCAGGGCTACACCTTC. Looking up the rest from reference TRBV2 and TRBJ1-2 gives the full variable domain: EPEVTQTPSHQVTQMGQEVILRCVPISNHLYFYWYRQILGQKVEFLVSFYNNEISEKSEIFDDQFSVERPDGSNFTLKIRSTKLEDSAMYFCASSDYRGLQGYTFGSGTRLTVV.